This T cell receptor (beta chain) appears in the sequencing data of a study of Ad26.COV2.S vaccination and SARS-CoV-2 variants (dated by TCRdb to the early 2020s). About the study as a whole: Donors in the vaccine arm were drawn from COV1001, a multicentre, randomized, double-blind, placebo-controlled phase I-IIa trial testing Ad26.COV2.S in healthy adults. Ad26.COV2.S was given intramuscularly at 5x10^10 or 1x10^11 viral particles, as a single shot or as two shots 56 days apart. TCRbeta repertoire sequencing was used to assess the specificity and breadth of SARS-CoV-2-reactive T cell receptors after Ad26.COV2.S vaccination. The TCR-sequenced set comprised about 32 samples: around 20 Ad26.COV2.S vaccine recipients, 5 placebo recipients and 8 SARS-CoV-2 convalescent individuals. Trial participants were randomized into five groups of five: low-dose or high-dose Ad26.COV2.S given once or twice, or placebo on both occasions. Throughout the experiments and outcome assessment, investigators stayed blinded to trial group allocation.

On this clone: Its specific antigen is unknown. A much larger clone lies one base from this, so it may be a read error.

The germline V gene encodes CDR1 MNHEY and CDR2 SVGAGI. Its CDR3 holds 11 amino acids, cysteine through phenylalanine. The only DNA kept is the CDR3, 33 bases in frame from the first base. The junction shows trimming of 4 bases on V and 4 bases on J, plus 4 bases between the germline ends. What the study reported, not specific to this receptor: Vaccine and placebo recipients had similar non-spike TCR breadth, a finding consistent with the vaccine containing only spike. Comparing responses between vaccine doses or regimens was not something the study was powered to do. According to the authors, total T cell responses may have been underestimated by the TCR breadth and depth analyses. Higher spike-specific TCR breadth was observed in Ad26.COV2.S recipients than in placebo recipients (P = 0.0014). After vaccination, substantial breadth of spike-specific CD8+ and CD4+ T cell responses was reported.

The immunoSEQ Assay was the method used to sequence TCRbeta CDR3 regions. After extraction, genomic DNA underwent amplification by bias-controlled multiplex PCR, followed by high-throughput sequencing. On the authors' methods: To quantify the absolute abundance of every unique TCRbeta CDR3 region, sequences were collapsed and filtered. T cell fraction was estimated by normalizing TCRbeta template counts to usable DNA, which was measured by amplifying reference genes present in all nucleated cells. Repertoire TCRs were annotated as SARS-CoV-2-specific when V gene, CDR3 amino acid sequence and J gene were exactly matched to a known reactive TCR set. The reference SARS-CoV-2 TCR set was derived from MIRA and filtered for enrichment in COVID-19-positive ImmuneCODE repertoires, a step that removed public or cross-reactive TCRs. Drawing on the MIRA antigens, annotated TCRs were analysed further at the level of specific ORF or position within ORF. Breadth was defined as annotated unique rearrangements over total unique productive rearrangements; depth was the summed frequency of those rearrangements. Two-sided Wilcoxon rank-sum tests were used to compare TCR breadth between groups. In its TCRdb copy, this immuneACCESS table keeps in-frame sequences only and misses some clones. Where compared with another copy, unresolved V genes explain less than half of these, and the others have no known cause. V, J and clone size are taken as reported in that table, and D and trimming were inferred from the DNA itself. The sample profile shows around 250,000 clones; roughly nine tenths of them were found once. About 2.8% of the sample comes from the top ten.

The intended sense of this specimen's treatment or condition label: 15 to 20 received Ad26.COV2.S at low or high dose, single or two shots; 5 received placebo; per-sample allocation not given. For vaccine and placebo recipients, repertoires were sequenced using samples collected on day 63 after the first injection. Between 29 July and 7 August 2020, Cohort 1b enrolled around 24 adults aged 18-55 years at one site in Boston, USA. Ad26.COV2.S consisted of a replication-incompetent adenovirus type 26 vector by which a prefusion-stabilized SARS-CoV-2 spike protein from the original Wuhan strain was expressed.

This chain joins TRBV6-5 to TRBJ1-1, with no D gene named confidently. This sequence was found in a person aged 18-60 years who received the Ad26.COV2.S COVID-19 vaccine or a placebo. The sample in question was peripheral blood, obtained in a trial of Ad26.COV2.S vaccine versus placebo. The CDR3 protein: CASSWGTEAFF. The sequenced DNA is TGTGCCAGCAGTTGGGGCACTGAAGCTTTCTTT.